The 6 T cell receptor beta chains below were found in one sample sequenced in a study of technical replicates of blood from several donors. Sequencing used immunoSEQ multiplex PCR; TCRdb keeps in-frame clones, though not all of them. The sample holds roughly 79,000 clones, more than 90% seen once. The sequenced sample consisted of T cells isolated from PBMCs. The receptor source for this set is a human donor in good health.

The chain uses TRBV11-2 and TRBJ1-2; D is ambiguous. Germline loops: CDR1 SGHAT, CDR2 FQNNGV. V was clipped by 4 bases and J by 8 bases, with 17 bases between them. There are 14 residues in the CDR3. CDR3 loop: CASSSTGFLSGYTF. The CDR3 region has the DNA TGTGCCAGCAGCTCGACGGGGTTTCTCAGCGGCTACACCTTC.

The chain couples TRBV7-3 to TRBJ2-6; no reliable D call. V shed 0 bases and J shed 2 bases, with 11 bases lying between them. This CDR3 has 17 amino acids. CDR1 and CDR2 from the germline V gene are SGHTA and FQGTGA. The CDR3 reads CASSLTWAAPGANVLTF. CDR3 nucleotides: TGTGCCAGCAGCTTAACCTGGGCCGCTCCTGGGGCCAACGTCCTGACTTTC. The full variable domain, rest sourced from reference TRBV7-3 and TRBJ2-6, is GAGVSQTPSNKVTEKGKYVELRCDPISGHTALYWYRQSLGQGPEFLIYFQGTGAADDSGLPNDRFFAVRPEGSVSTLKIQRTERGDSAVYLCASSLTWAAPGANVLTFGAGSRLTVL.

The chain combines TRBV7-9 with TRBJ1-3, with D unclear. The CDR3 spans 12 residues. CDR1 is SEHNR and CDR2 is FQNEAQ in the germline V gene (reference sequence). Trimming shortened V by 2 bases and J by 7 bases, and 6 bases separated the two germline ends. CDR3 loop: CASSLNRNTIYF. The DNA of the CDR3 is TGTGCCAGCAGCTTAAACCGGAACACCATATATTTT.

This clone was seen once. J is TRBJ1-5 and V is TRBV4-2; D ambiguous. The germline CDR1 and CDR2 sequences are LGHNA and YNFKEQ. The ends were cut back, 0 bases at V and 6 bases at J, with 6 bases in the middle. This CDR3 contains 13 residues. The CDR3 nucleotides are TGTGCCAGCAGCCAAGACTATGGTCAGCCCCAGCATTTT. Its translation is CASSQDYGQPQHF.

This sequence joins TRBV4-1 and TRBJ2-3; D is ambiguous. Trimming removed 2 bases at V and 3 bases at J, with 12 bases between. The CDR3 loop spans 15 amino acids. Germline V gives CDR1 MGHRA, CDR2 YSYEKL. The CDR3 spells CASSQTPDWTDTQYF. CDR3 sequence (DNA): TGCGCCAGCAGCCAAACACCCGACTGGACAGATACGCAGTATTTT.

The J gene is TRBJ2-1, the V gene TRBV25-1, with 11 nucleotides matching TRBD2. Germline values: CDR1 MGHDK, CDR2 SYGVNS. V shed 7 bases, J shed 8 bases, and the junction held 1 base outside the gene matches. The CDR3 is 12 amino acids. The chain's CDR3 is CASKLAGDEQFF. The DNA of the CDR3 is TGTGCCAGCAAACTAGCGGGAGATGAGCAGTTCTTC.